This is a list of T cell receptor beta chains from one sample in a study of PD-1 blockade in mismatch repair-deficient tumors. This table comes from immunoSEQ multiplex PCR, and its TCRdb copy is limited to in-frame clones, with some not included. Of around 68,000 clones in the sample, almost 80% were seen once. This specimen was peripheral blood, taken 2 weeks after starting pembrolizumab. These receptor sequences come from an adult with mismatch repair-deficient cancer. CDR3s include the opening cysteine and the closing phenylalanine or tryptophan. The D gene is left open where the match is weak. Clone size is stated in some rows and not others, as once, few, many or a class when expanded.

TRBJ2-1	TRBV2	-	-	CASRPLGNSYNEQFF	TGTGCCAGCAGGCCTCTAGGTAATTCCTACAATGAGCAGTTCTTC
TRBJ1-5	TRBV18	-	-	CASSPGISNQPQHF	TGTGCCAGCTCACCAGGGATTAGCAATCAGCCCCAGCATTTT
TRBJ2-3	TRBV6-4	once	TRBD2	CASPEGLAGGDTQYF	TGTGCCAGCCCCGAGGGGCTAGCGGGAGGGGATACGCAGTATTTT
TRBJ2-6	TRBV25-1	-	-	CASSDPGSGANVLTF	TGTGCCAGCAGTGATCCTGGTTCTGGGGCCAACGTCCTGACTTTC
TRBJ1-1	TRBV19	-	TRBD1	CASSIDRDREAFF	TGTGCCAGTAGTATTGACCGGGACAGGGAAGCTTTCTTT
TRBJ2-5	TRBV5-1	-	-	CASSFWAQSEGETQYF	TGCGCCAGCAGCTTCTGGGCCCAATCTGAGGGGGAGACCCAGTACTTC
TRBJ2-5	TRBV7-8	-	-	CASSLVGGQETQYF	TGTGCCAGCAGCTTAGTGGGGGGTCAAGAGACCCAGTACTTC
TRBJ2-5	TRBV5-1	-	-	CASSLNGKETQYF	TGCGCCAGCAGCTTGAACGGGAAAGAGACCCAGTACTTC
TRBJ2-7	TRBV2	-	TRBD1	CASSKTTGQTGYEQYF	TGTGCCAGCAGTAAGACCACGGGACAGACTGGATACGAGCAGTACTTC
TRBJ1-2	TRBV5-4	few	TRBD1	CASSIDRGGDGYTF	TGTGCCAGCAGCATTGACAGGGGAGGGGATGGCTACACCTTC
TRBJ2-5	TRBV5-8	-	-	CASSLGIRIQETQYF	TGTGCCAGCAGCTTGGGAATTAGGATCCAAGAGACCCAGTACTTC
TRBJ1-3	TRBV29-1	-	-	CSVWTPLSGNTIYF	TGCAGCGTGTGGACCCCCCTCTCTGGAAACACCATATATTTT
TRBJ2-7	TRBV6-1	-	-	CASRLNYEQYF	TGTGCCAGCAGACTAAATTACGAGCAGTACTTC
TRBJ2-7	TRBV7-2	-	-	CASSEYREQYF	TGTGCCAGCAGCGAATACAGGGAGCAGTACTTC
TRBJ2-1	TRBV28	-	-	CASSLRRVASGSKAFF	-
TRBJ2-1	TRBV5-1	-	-	CASSTPGGHNEQFF	TGCGCCAGCAGCACCCCTGGGGGGCACAATGAGCAGTTCTTC
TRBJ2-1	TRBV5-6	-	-	CASSRGATNEQFF	TGTGCCAGCAGCAGGGGGGCTACCAATGAGCAGTTCTTC
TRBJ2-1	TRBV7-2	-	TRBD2	CASSQTSGRKGNEQFF	TGTGCCAGCAGCCAGACTAGCGGGAGGAAGGGTAATGAGCAGTTCTTC
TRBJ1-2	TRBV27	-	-	CASSPGNQGGWGYTF	TGTGCCAGCAGTCCCGGAAATCAGGGAGGGTGGGGCTACACCTTC
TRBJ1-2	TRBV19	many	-	CASSERDSLSGYTF	TGTGCCAGTAGTGAGAGAGACAGTCTTTCTGGCTACACCTTC
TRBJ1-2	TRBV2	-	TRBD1	CASSEAPDRDYGYTF	TGTGCCAGCAGTGAAGCTCCGGACAGGGACTATGGCTACACCTTC
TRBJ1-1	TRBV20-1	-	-	CSVWKNTEAFF	TGCAGTGTTTGGAAGAACACTGAAGCTTTCTTT
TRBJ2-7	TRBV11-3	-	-	CASSLDAGTGFYEQYF	TGTGCCAGCAGCTTAGACGCCGGGACTGGGTTTTACGAGCAGTACTTC
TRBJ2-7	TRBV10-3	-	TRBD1	CAISDPRTGFYEQYF	TGTGCCATCAGTGACCCACGGACAGGGTTCTACGAGCAGTACTTC
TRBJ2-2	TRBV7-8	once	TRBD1	CASSYPGQGANTGELFF	TGTGCCAGCAGCTACCCGGGACAGGGTGCGAACACCGGGGAGCTGTTTTTT
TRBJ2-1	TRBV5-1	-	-	CASSPLGSSYNEQFF	TGCGCCAGCAGCCCGCTGGGCTCGTCGTACAATGAGCAGTTCTTC
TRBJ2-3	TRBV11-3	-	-	CASSLRGSWGDTQYF	TGTGCCAGCAGCTTACGAGGGTCTTGGGGGGATACGCAGTATTTT
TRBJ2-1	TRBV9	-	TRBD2	CASSGTSGSYNEQFF	TGTGCCAGCAGCGGGACTAGCGGGAGTTACAATGAGCAGTTCTTC
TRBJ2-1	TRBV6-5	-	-	CASSTLGNEQFF	TGTGCCAGCAGTACCCTGGGTAATGAGCAGTTCTTC
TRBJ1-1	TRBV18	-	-	CASSPPAGSNTEAFF	TGTGCCAGCTCACCACCAGCGGGATCCAACACTGAAGCTTTCTTT
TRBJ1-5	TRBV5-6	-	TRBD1	CASSLAGTGSQPQHF	TGTGCCAGCAGCTTGGCCGGGACAGGGAGTCAGCCCCAGCATTTT
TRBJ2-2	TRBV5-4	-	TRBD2	CASSSTSGNTGELFF	TGTGCCAGCAGTTCGACTAGCGGGAACACCGGGGAGCTGTTTTTT
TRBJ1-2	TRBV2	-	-	CASSVWTSANYGYTF	TGTGCCAGCAGTGTGTGGACGTCCGCTAACTATGGCTACACCTTC
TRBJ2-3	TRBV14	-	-	CASSPLGAWSTDTQYF	TGTGCCAGCAGCCCCCTGGGGGCATGGAGCACAGATACGCAGTATTTT
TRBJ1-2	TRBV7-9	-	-	CASSLGPRGYTF	TGTGCCAGCAGCTTAGGCCCTCGCGGCTACACCTTC
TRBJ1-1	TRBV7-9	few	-	CASSSNRGGTEAFF	TGTGCCAGCAGCTCGAACCGAGGGGGGACTGAAGCTTTCTTT
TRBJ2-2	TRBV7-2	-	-	CASSSLPTGELFF	TGTGCCAGCAGCTCGCTACCAACCGGGGAGCTGTTTTTT
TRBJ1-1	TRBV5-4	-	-	CASSLNGEAFF	TGTGCCAGCAGCTTGAACGGGGAAGCTTTCTTT
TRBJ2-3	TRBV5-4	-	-	CASSLDTSGRSDTQYF	TGTGCCAGCAGCCTAGACACGTCGGGGAGATCAGATACGCAGTATTTT
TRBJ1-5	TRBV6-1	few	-	CASSTARDQPQHF	TGTGCCAGCAGTACAGCCAGAGATCAGCCCCAGCATTTT
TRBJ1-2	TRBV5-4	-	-	CASSLDGSNYGYTF	TGTGCCAGCAGCTTGGACGGGTCTAACTATGGCTACACCTTC
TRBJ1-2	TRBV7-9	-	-	CASSFQGSYGYTF	TGTGCCAGCAGCTTTCAGGGATCCTATGGCTACACCTTC
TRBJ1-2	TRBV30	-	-	CAWSPGGNYGYTF	TGTGCCTGGAGTCCCGGGGGTAACTATGGCTACACCTTC
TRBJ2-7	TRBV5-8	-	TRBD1	CASTWTGNEQYF	TGTGCCAGCACCTGGACAGGGAACGAGCAGTACTTC
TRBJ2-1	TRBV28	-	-	CASRSVNEQFF	TGTGCCAGCAGGTCTGTAAATGAGCAGTTCTTC
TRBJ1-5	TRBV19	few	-	CASSIYSTQPQHF	TGTGCCAGTAGTATCTACTCTACTCAGCCCCAGCATTTT
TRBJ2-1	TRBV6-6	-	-	CASSYPWGRGGNEQFF	TGTGCCAGCAGTTACCCTTGGGGTAGGGGTGGGAATGAGCAGTTCTTC
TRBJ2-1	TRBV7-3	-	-	CASSSGLSSYNEQFF	TGTGCCAGCAGCTCCGGACTCAGCTCCTACAATGAGCAGTTCTTC